Listed below are T cell receptor beta chains from one sample, sequenced in a study of T cell repertoires in cytomegalovirus infection. Each CDR3 protein gets one entry after TCRdb re-called the reads with MiXCR. The sample has about 530,000 distinct CDR3 sequences, more than 25% seen once; the top ten hold roughly 13%. Material for sequencing was PBMCs. The source of these receptors is a human donor in good health (CMV status not recorded). Some clones in this sample may be carry-over from other donors' samples. CDR3s leave out the opening cysteine and the closing phenylalanine or tryptophan. Fields, in order: V gene, J gene, clone size, CDR3 protein. Clone size is not always given. Where it is, it says once, few, many or a class for expanded clones.

>TRBV20-1|TRBJ2-1|-
SAREAWADEQF
>TRBV20-1|TRBJ1-4|-
SARSGLNEKLF
>TRBV11-2|TRBJ1-4|-
ASNRGDEKLF
>TRBV12-5|TRBJ2-3|many
ASGPSKGPAQY
>TRBV7-9|TRBJ2-2|few
ASSSDLADPGTGELF
>TRBV12-5|TRBJ2-7|few
ASGQGAGPYEQY
>TRBV7-2|TRBJ1-2|many
ASSWDRAANYGYT
>TRBV12-3/TRBV12-4|TRBJ2-6|-
ASRPSLSGANVLT
>TRBV6-2/TRBV6-3|TRBJ1-5|-
ASSFGTAGGQPQH
>TRBV6-5|TRBJ1-6|few
ASSYSGPPGRYNSPLH
>TRBV30|TRBJ2-2|few
AWSVGVGELF
>TRBV7-2|TRBJ1-2|many
ASSSFDYT
>TRBV28|TRBJ2-3|few
ASSQRTSRGLTDTQY
>TRBV2|TRBJ2-2|few
ASRGQPIRTGELF
>TRBV28|TRBJ1-5|many
ASSLLGQPQH
>TRBV9|TRBJ1-1|few
ASSSQGAVGTEAF
>TRBV27|TRBJ1-2|-
ASSLFLGSSPYGYT
>TRBV7-2|TRBJ1-3|-
ASSLAPVSGNTIY
>TRBV6-2/TRBV6-3|TRBJ2-2|few
ASGKIPGLTNTGELF
>TRBV10-3|TRBJ1-6|few
AINDRGKSPLH
>TRBV5-5|TRBJ1-5|-
ASSRWDRTQPQH
>TRBV6-2/TRBV6-3|TRBJ1-6|-
ASGQPIPPLH
>TRBV20-1|TRBJ1-2|-
SVSRDSVISNYGYT
>TRBV7-2|TRBJ2-7|many
ASSLDGRSYEQY
>TRBV27|TRBJ2-1|-
ASIHAHEQF
>TRBV4-1|TRBJ2-3|-
ASRLAGLADTQY
>TRBV5-6|TRBJ2-5|-
ASSHRGRETQY
>TRBV7-3|TRBJ2-1|many
ASSLDTSYNEQF
>TRBV5-5|TRBJ2-3|few
ASSPEDFTDTQY
>TRBV7-2|TRBJ1-4|-
ASSPGQGSEKLF
>TRBV7-8|TRBJ2-5|-
ASSRSTGNQETQY